The text below deals with one T cell receptor beta chain. The authors' processing: Nucleated cell number was recorded as an estimate derived from reference gene primer amplification. Here immunoSEQ multiplex PCR was the method, and the copy in TCRdb shows in-frame clones only, minus some. V, J and clone size are those of that table, while D and trimming were read from the DNA. Found here are about 420,000 clones, about 87% of them singletons; the top ten hold approximately 0.92%. Losses at the gene ends were 8 bases for V and 1 base for J; bases not matched to a gene: 12. This CDR3 comprises 16 residues. Germline V gene data show CDR1 as SNHLY and CDR2 as FYNNEI. These data belong to a study of blood T cell repertoires in COVID-19. Study as a whole: Acute and convalescent COVID-19 specimens originated in the United States, Italy and Spain.

The chain uses TRBV2 and TRBJ2-3; TRBD1 matches 7 bases. The source of this sequence is a young man with COVID-19, enrolled during active disease. Sequenced sample: peripheral blood. In DNA form, the CDR3 reads TGTGCCAGCCAAACCTTCGGACAGGCCCGCACAGATACGCAGTATTTT. Translated, it gives CASQTFGQARTDTQYF.